A single sample gave rise to the 7 T cell receptor beta chains below, sequenced in a study of cytomegalovirus exposure and HLA in healthy donors. Amplification used 60 Vbeta primers and 13 Jbeta primers. Assay used: immunoSEQ multiplex PCR; TCRdb lists only in-frame clones, some missing. Found here are about 180,000 clones, 65% to 80% of them singletons; the top ten hold about 2.5%. Sequencing was done on a sample of PBMCs. These receptors all stem from a woman between 25 and 40 years old in good health and CMV-seropositive.

This clone has only one observation. The CDR3, as DNA: TGTGCCAGCAGTGCCCGACAGGGGGCTACAAAGGACACTGAAGCTTTCTTT. Protein product: CASSARQGATKDTEAFF. The chain has TRBV25-1 and TRBJ1-1; 10 bases are shared with TRBD1. There are 17 residues in the CDR3. Losses at the gene ends were 4 bases for V and 3 bases for J; bases not matched to a gene: 11. Per germline, CDR1 MGHDK and CDR2 SYGVNS.

This clone was seen a single time. The chain has TRBV6-1 and TRBJ1-3, with D unresolved. Germline CDR1 and CDR2: MNHNS and SASEGT. The V and J ends lost 2 bases and 9 bases respectively, with 11 bases between them. The CDR3 loop spans 13 amino acids. The CDR3, as DNA: TGTGCCAGCAGTGAAACTGGGTCGGGCACCATATATTTT. This sequence encodes CASSETGSGTIYF.

This sequence joins TRBV7-6 and TRBJ1-5, with D maybe TRBD1 (6 bases). V lost 1 base, J lost 2 bases, and 6 bases lay in between. The CDR3 is 14 residues long. Germline V gene sequence: CDR1 SGHVS, CDR2 FNYEAQ. CDR3 nucleotides: TGTGCCAGCAGCTTAGGACAGGGCAATCAGCCCCAGCATTTT. This codes for CASSLGQGNQPQHF.

This CDR3 reads CASSYGGTGYNEQFF. DNA for the CDR3: TGTGCCAGCAGTTACGGCGGGACAGGGTACAATGAGCAGTTCTTC. The chain recombines TRBV6-5 with TRBJ2-1; 9 positions match TRBD1. This CDR3 region has 15 residues. Germline assignment: CDR1 MNHEY and CDR2 SVGAGI. V lost 2 bases and J lost 4; bases outside the gene matches: 3.

The chain has TRBV12-1 and TRBJ2-1; TRBD2 is the table's D call, not checked against the DNA. TRBV12-1 is labeled a pseudogene. The CDR3 spans 14 residues. The CDR3 region has the DNA TGTGCCAGCAGTTTGACTAGTTCTTTGAATGAGCAGTTCTTC. This sequence encodes CASSLTSSLNEQFF.

The table lists this clone with a count of one. The rearrangement links TRBV5-1 to TRBJ1-2; D possibly corresponds to TRBD1 (6 bases). Germline V gives CDR1 SGHRS, CDR2 YFSETQ. Trimming stripped 2 bases from V and 0 bases from J, with 8 bases between. The length of the CDR3 is 14 residues. CDR3 in amino acids: CASSLGTTNYGYTF. The CDR3 coding sequence is TGCGCCAGCAGCTTAGGGACAACTAACTATGGCTACACCTTC.

This chain connects TRBV28 to TRBJ2-2; TRBD1 matches at 9 bases. Germline V gene sequence: CDR1 MDHEN, CDR2 SYDVKM. The junction had 5 bases not matched to a gene; V was cut back by 3 bases and J by 6 bases. The CDR3 totals 15 residues. CDR3 protein: CASSFGTGIAGELFF. The CDR3 DNA reads TGTGCCAGCAGTTTCGGGACAGGGATAGCCGGGGAGCTGTTTTTT.